This record looks at one TCR beta chain sequence and its context. Its cognate antigen has yet to be identified. Qualities for individual bases were not recorded, and no much larger clone is one base off. CDR1 and CDR2, per the germline V gene (reference sequence), are LNHNV and YYDKDF. V was cut back by 11 bases and J by 3 bases, leaving a gap of 13 bases between them. The CDR3 goes from the cysteine to the phenylalanine over 13 residues. This entry keeps only the CDR3 DNA: 39 bases, framed from base 1. The goal of deep resolution MiSeq sequencing was a depth between 1 in 1 million and 1 in 200,000 T cells, and coverage averaged 10x per clonotype. TCR beta libraries were generated with the immunoSEQ hsTCRB Kit. The paper's processing steps were these. Data were analyzed with ImmunoSEQ Data Assistant and ImmunoSEQ Analyzer, with V, D and J genes assigned per IMGT definitions. Clonality, with values ranging from 0 to 1, was calculated as one minus the normalized Shannon entropy of productive rearrangement frequencies. Only overrepresented clonotypes making up at least 0.05% of each patient's repertoire were included in the public clonotype analysis. Thirteen age-matched healthy donor repertoires from immuneACCESS were used as controls for clonality. As stored in TCRdb, this immuneACCESS dataset retains in-frame rearrangements with V and J assigned. A fraction of the clones does not appear; measured against another copy, unresolved V genes explain less than half of the discrepancy, and the remainder lacks a known reason. V and J calls and clone size are as listed in that table; D and trimming were resolved from the DNA. The table for this sample lists roughly 180,000 clones; 84% of them were counted only once. 3.5% to 5.5% of the sample rests with the top ten.

The data belong to a study of cytotoxic CD8 clonotypes in ibrutinib-treated CLL (dated by TCRdb to about 2021). Context from the whole study: The cohort included around 15 treatment-naive and 11 relapsed/refractory patients; about 18 were IGHV unmutated. Longitudinal samples were available for about 30% of the 86 trial participants. Cryopreserved peripheral blood mononuclear cells were collected before treatment, at response, and at either disease progression or sustained remission. Responses were partial in approximately 24 patients and complete in 2; after median about 5.5 years follow-up, around 15 stayed in remission and about twelve progressed. Every sample from remission and from progressive disease was obtained while the patients were still on ibrutinib. On average, each sample had approximately 280,000 productive templates and tens of thousands of productive rearrangements. Samples at response were collected after a median of 12 months of treatment, with a range of about 6 to 40 months. Broad study findings and their caveats: Sustained-remission and progressing patients did not have matched sampling times, and lymph node repertoires were not examined. Public clonotypes were rare and either shrank or stayed stable during treatment, and the rise in clonality at ibrutinib response reflected expansion of private clonotypes. At baseline, clonality was higher than in age-matched healthy donors and showed a strong correlation with circulating CD8+ T-cell counts. Clonality rose at ibrutinib response, remained stable during sustained remission, and dropped back toward baseline at progression.

The intended sense of this specimen's time point label: around 2 years on ibrutinib. For TCR beta library preparation, around 2.1 micrograms of genomic DNA were extracted from the cryopreserved PBMCs. Longitudinal blood samples from CLL patients on ibrutinib monotherapy underwent high-throughput TCR beta sequencing. The patients were enrolled in a single-center, open-label phase 2 trial of ibrutinib monotherapy. The specimen was PBMCs, collected after 24 months of ibrutinib treatment. The sequence was collected from a human donor with chronic lymphocytic leukemia. The receptor chain draws on TRBV15 and TRBJ1-4, and perhaps TRBD1 as D gene, on 5 matching bases. The CDR3 has the sequence CASQVTSNEKLFF. In nucleotides, the sequence is TGTGCCTCACAGGTTACCTCTAATGAAAAACTGTTTTTT. With the rest looked up from the reference TRBV15 and TRBJ1-4 genes rather than sequenced, the full variable domain is DAMVIQNPRYQVTQFGKPVTLSCSQTLNHNVMYWYQQKSSQAPKLLFHYYDKDFNNEADTPDNFQSRRPNTSFCFLDIRSPGLGDTAMYLCASQVTSNEKLFFGSGTQLSVL.